The next 15 T cell receptor beta chains were all read from a single sample in a study of CD8+CD57+ T cells in acquired aplastic anemia. Using genomic DNA as the template, TCR beta VDJ and CDR3 profiling was carried out. TCRdb fed the reads into MiXCR, producing one record per CDR3 protein. The sample contains about 200,000 distinct CDR3 sequences, 30% to 40% of which appear only once. The sample was sorted CD4+, CD8+, or CD8+CD57+ T cells (not recorded which) from PBMCs. Receptors were obtained from a human donor in good health, serving as a control.

This clonotype was seen ten or more times. The genes are TRBV7-9 and TRBJ2-1; no clear D gene. The CDR3 length is 14 residues. V lost 1 base and J lost 6, with 10 bases in between. Germline V gene data show CDR1 as SEHNR and CDR2 as FQNEAQ (reference sequence). CDR3 DNA: TGTGCCAGCAGCTTAGTCCGGGCCCCCAATGAGCAGTTCTTC. As protein: CASSLVRAPNEQFF.

This clonotype was seen a few times. The chain joins TRBV10-3 to TRBJ2-2, with 8 bases lining up with TRBD2. From germline, CDR1 is ENHRY and CDR2 SYGVKD. The CDR3 totals 20 residues. J lost 3 bases, V lost 6 bases, and 21 bases had no gene match. In DNA form, the CDR3 reads TGTGCCATCAGAGCGTCCGTCCCTAGCGGGCCGGAGGGGTACACCGGGGAGCTGTTTTTT. Its protein is CAIRASVPSGPEGYTGELFF.

This clonotype was observed a handful of times. The chain uses TRBV20-1 and TRBJ2-4; D gene uncertain. This CDR3 comprises 13 residues. Looked up from germline, CDR1 is DFQATT and CDR2 is SNEGSKA (reference sequence). Deletions cut 5 bases from V and 0 bases from J, with 8 bases between. DNA for the CDR3: TGCAGTGCTGCCGACCTAGCCAAAAACATTCAGTACTTC. Protein: CSAADLAKNIQYF.

Details on this clonotype: This may be a read error, as it is one base from a much larger clone. The chain joins TRBV13 to TRBJ2-7, with 10 nucleotides matching TRBD1. CDR3 length: 16 residues. Trimming took 8 bases from V and 2 from J; bases not matched to a gene: 12. The germline CDR1 and CDR2 sequences are PRHDT and FYEKMQ (reference sequence). CDR3: CASRHAGTGVAYEQYF. The CDR3 DNA is TGTGCCAGCCGCCATGCCGGGACAGGGGTCGCCTACGAGCAGTACTTC. The full variable domain, with the rest looked up from reference TRBV13 and TRBJ2-7, is AAGVIQSPRHLIKEKRETATLKCYPIPRHDTVYWYQQGPGQDPQFLISFYEKMQSDKGSIPDRFSAQQFSDYHSELNMSSLELGDSALYFCASRHAGTGVAYEQYFGPGTRLTVT.

Points on this clonotype: Germline and junction disagree at one end, which may indicate a read error. This chain uses TRBV3-1 with TRBJ1-1; D is unresolved. CDR3 length equals 14 residues. Germline CDR1 and CDR2: LGHDT and YNNKEL (reference sequence). The CDR3 nucleotides are TGTGCCAGCGGCCCCAATACACTGAACACTGAGGCTTTCTTT. This translates into CASGPNTLNTEAFF.

The gene calls are TRBV7-2 and TRBJ2-2; D is uncertain. CDR3 size: 11 residues. V gave up 5 bases and J gave up 9 bases, with 7 bases separating them. Germline V gene sequence: CDR1 SGHTA, CDR2 FQGNSA. Here the CDR3 DNA reads TGTGCCAGCAGCCCGACTTGGGAGCTGTTTTTT. Protein sequence: CASSPTWELFF.

This clonotype was observed a handful of times. The chain uses TRBV11-2 and TRBJ2-3; D might be TRBD2 (7 bases). V was clipped by 5 bases and J by 7 bases, with 22 bases between them. The CDR3 runs to 16 residues. Germline V gene lookup returns CDR1 SGHAT and CDR2 FQNNGV. The CDR3 DNA sequence: TGTGCCAGCAGCCCCCGAGGGGGGGGGCTTGTCAATACGCAGTATTTT. This codes for CASSPRGGGLVNTQYF.

This clonotype has a count of ten or more. V gene TRBV20-1 combines with J gene TRBJ2-3; D tentatively reads TRBD1 or TRBD2 (5 bases each). V was cut by 3 bases and J by 2 bases, with 15 bases left in between. The length of the CDR3 is 15 residues. In germline, CDR1 is DFQATT, CDR2 SNEGSKA (reference sequence). CDR3 region: CSARGPGFATDTQYF. For the CDR3, the DNA is TGCAGTGCTAGGGGACCGGGATTCGCCACAGATACGCAGTATTTT.

To note about this clonotype: A much larger clone is a single base away; this may be a read error. Because it lacks the conserved phenylalanine or tryptophan at the end, this CDR3 is likely a read error. The CDR3 loop is CASSLPGQGVFGVGYTL. Written as DNA, the CDR3 is TGTGCCAGCAGCTTACCGGGACAGGGCGTTTTCGGCGTTGGCTACACCCTC. This sequence joins TRBV7-2 and TRBJ1-2; the match to TRBD1 covers 9 bases. The CDR3 sequence is 17 residues long. From germline, CDR1 is SGHTA and CDR2 FQGNSA. Losses at the gene ends were 2 bases for V and 7 bases for J; bases not matched to a gene: 14.

This clonotype has a handful of counts. A read error is possible here, since a much larger clone lies one base away. This chain uses TRBV5-1 with TRBJ2-5, with 14 bases matching TRBD2. V was pared by 4 bases and J by 4 bases, with 9 bases of the junction left unmatched. Per the germline V gene, CDR1 is SGHRS and CDR2 is YFSETQ. The CDR3 runs 17 residues. The CDR3 region is CASSARLAGGRRETQYF. CDR3 nucleotide sequence: TGCGCCAGCAGCGCCAGACTAGCGGGAGGGCGGCGAGAGACCCAGTACTTC.

The rearrangement uses TRBV6-1 and TRBJ2-5; D is perhaps TRBD1 or TRBD2 (5 bases each). Germline V gene lookup returns CDR1 MNHNS and CDR2 SASEGT. The germline V and J ends were trimmed by 7 bases and 5 bases, with 23 bases remaining between them. The length of the CDR3 is 16 residues. CDR3 in DNA: TGTGCCAGCATATTTTTTGGGGCGGCGGGTCCGGAGACCCAGTACTTC. It translates to CASIFFGAAGPETQYF.

The chain joins TRBV5-4 to TRBJ2-5, with 9 bases matching TRBD2. The V gene's germline CDR1 is SGHNT and CDR2 YYREEE (reference sequence). There are 16 residues in the CDR3. The V gene end was trimmed by 4 bases and the J gene end by 2 bases; junction bases not matched to a gene: 9. This CDR3 is CASSTAGGALQETQYF. The CDR3 DNA reads as TGTGCCAGCAGCACCGCGGGGGGGGCCCTACAAGAGACCCAGTACTTC.

This clonotype has a single count. V is TRBV10-3 and J is TRBJ2-3; TRBD2 matches 12 bases. CDR3 length: 15 residues. CDR1 and CDR2 from the germline V gene are ENHRY and SYGVKD. J lost 2 bases, V lost 6 bases, and 3 bases had no gene match. This CDR3 reads CAIRGTSGYTDTQYF. Written as DNA, the CDR3 is TGTGCCATCAGAGGGACTAGCGGGTACACAGATACGCAGTATTTT.

Ten or more counts support this clonotype. The genes are TRBV10-3 and TRBJ1-1, with D tentatively TRBD1 (6 bases). With 3 bases removed from V and 11 bases from J, the gap between germline ends came to 13 bases. The CDR3 runs to 12 residues. CDR1 is ENHRY and CDR2 is SYGVKD in the germline V gene. The CDR3 loop reads CAISDVSQGAFF. Written as DNA, the CDR3 is TGTGCCATCAGTGATGTCTCGCAGGGGGCTTTCTTT.

This clonotype was recorded many times. The rearrangement links TRBV14 to TRBJ1-2, with a weak D call TRBD1 (6 bases). Trimming left V 6 bases short and J 11 bases short, with 16 bases between. The CDR3 has 12 amino acids. Per germline, CDR1 SGHDN and CDR2 FVKESK. CDR3 sequence (DNA): TGTGCCAGCAGTTCTACGGGACAAATATACACCTTC. Protein product: CASSSTGQIYTF.